The clone carrying this T cell receptor beta chain has just a few counts. The antigen remains undetermined. Trimming left V 5 bases short and J 3 bases short, with 16 bases between. This CDR3 spans 14 amino acids. Germline values: CDR1 SQVTM, CDR2 ANQGSEA. This record belongs to a study of blood T cells in healthy people across ages. Notes on the study in general: Donor CMV status was unknown, possibly confounding expanded clonotype changes.

The use of a sample-barcoded 5' primer and a J-beta primer mix characterized a second PCR of about 7 to 12 cycles. Each CDR3 protein gets one entry after TCRdb re-called the 5' RACE reads with MiXCR. The sample shows roughly 2 million distinct CDR3 sequences, about 50% of them seen only once. The receptor was derived from a woman between 35 and 50 years old in good health. The sample comprised blood. The chain joins TRBV29-1 to TRBJ2-5; tentative D call: TRBD1 (5 bases). The CDR3 nucleotides are TGCAGCGTTTCCCACGGCGCGACAGAAGAGACCCAGTACTTC. Amino acids: CSVSHGATEETQYF.